A selection of T cell receptor beta chains follows, all from one sample in a study of blood T cell repertoires in COVID-19. Sequencing was performed with immunoSEQ multiplex PCR; in TCRdb, only in-frame clones are kept and a portion is missing. The sample consists of 130,000 or so clones, less than 90% of them appearing once. Sequencing input: peripheral blood. The receptors come from a man aged 55 to 69 with acute or convalescent COVID-19. Both conserved end residues are part of each CDR3. The order of the fields is J gene, V gene, D gene, clone size, CDR3 protein, CDR3 DNA. D genes are given only for firm matches. Clone size is stated in some rows and not others, as once, few, many or a class when expanded.

j_gene: TRBJ1-4; v_gene: TRBV2; d_gene: TRBD1; abundance: .; CDR3aa: CASSPDRGNEKLFF; CDR3nt: TGTGCCAGCAGCCCGGACAGGGGAAATGAAAAACTGTTTTTT
j_gene: TRBJ2-2; v_gene: TRBV28; d_gene: .; abundance: once; CDR3aa: CASSSPIQTGELFF; CDR3nt: TGTGCCAGCAGTTCTCCCATTCAGACCGGGGAGCTGTTTTTT
j_gene: TRBJ1-2; v_gene: TRBV5-1; d_gene: .; abundance: .; CDR3aa: CASSLGQATNYGYTF; CDR3nt: TGCGCCAGCAGCTTGGGGCAGGCCACTAACTATGGCTACACCTTC
j_gene: TRBJ1-2; v_gene: TRBV6-5; d_gene: .; abundance: .; CDR3aa: CASSSAGLTFYGYTF; CDR3nt: TGTGCCAGCAGTTCCGCGGGACTGACGTTCTATGGCTACACCTTC
j_gene: TRBJ1-2; v_gene: TRBV5-1; d_gene: .; abundance: once; CDR3aa: CASSLADSINYGYTF; CDR3nt: TGCGCCAGCAGCTTGGCCGACAGCATTAACTATGGCTACACCTTC
j_gene: TRBJ1-4; v_gene: TRBV19; d_gene: .; abundance: .; CDR3aa: CASSTRRATNEKLFF; CDR3nt: TGTGCCAGTAGTACCCGGAGGGCAACTAATGAAAAACTGTTTTTT
j_gene: TRBJ2-1; v_gene: TRBV29-1; d_gene: .; abundance: .; CDR3aa: CSIDSGGSHNEQFF; CDR3nt: TGCAGCATTGATTCGGGGGGCTCCCACAATGAGCAGTTCTTC
j_gene: TRBJ1-3; v_gene: TRBV6-6; d_gene: TRBD1; abundance: .; CDR3aa: CASSQTGAGNTIYF; CDR3nt: TGTGCCAGCAGCCAGACAGGGGCCGGAAACACCATATATTTT
j_gene: TRBJ2-1; v_gene: TRBV9; d_gene: TRBD2; abundance: .; CDR3aa: CASSVRQAGTSGSNEQFF; CDR3nt: TGTGCCAGCAGCGTCCGACAAGCAGGGACTAGCGGGAGTAATGAGCAGTTCTTC
j_gene: TRBJ1-6; v_gene: TRBV5-1; d_gene: .; abundance: .; CDR3aa: CASSLSGIGNSPLHF; CDR3nt: TGCGCCAGCAGCTTGTCAGGGATAGGGAATTCACCCCTCCACTTT
j_gene: TRBJ2-2; v_gene: TRBV10-1; d_gene: .; abundance: medium-sized; CDR3aa: CASSLGQLGTGELFF; CDR3nt: TGCGCCAGCAGTCTGGGCCAGCTGGGCACCGGGGAGCTGTTTTTT
j_gene: TRBJ1-2; v_gene: TRBV7-8; d_gene: .; abundance: .; CDR3aa: CASKRERDFAYGYTF; CDR3nt: TGTGCCAGCAAGCGCGAGCGTGACTTCGCCTATGGCTACACCTTC
j_gene: TRBJ2-3; v_gene: TRBV24-1; d_gene: TRBD2; abundance: .; CDR3aa: CATSDSTSGVYTDTQYF; CDR3nt: TGTGCCACCAGTGATTCGACTAGCGGGGTTTATACAGATACGCAGTATTTT
j_gene: TRBJ1-1; v_gene: TRBV5-5; d_gene: TRBD1; abundance: .; CDR3aa: CASTRAGGTEAFF; CDR3nt: TGTGCCAGCACCAGGGCAGGGGGCACTGAAGCTTTCTTT
j_gene: TRBJ2-5; v_gene: TRBV7-9; d_gene: TRBD1; abundance: few; CDR3aa: CASSSDRGGETQYF; CDR3nt: TGTGCCAGCAGTTCAGACAGGGGTGGTGAGACCCAGTACTTC
j_gene: TRBJ2-5; v_gene: TRBV28; d_gene: .; abundance: .; CDR3aa: CASRTAGPQETQYF; CDR3nt: TGTGCCAGCAGGACCGCGGGGCCCCAAGAGACCCAGTACTTC
j_gene: TRBJ2-1; v_gene: TRBV5-1; d_gene: TRBD1; abundance: once; CDR3aa: CASSLGTGGEQFF; CDR3nt: TGCGCCAGCAGCTTGGGGACAGGCGGTGAGCAGTTCTTC
j_gene: TRBJ2-7; v_gene: TRBV6-1; d_gene: .; abundance: .; CDR3aa: CASSVIARGSKNEQYF; CDR3nt: TGTGCCAGCAGTGTGATAGCACGGGGGAGCAAAAACGAGCAGTACTTC
j_gene: TRBJ2-3; v_gene: TRBV11-3; d_gene: .; abundance: .; CDR3aa: CASSFSGFDTQYF; CDR3nt: TGTGCCAGCAGCTTTTCGGGTTTCGATACGCAGTATTTT
j_gene: TRBJ2-2; v_gene: TRBV5-1; d_gene: .; abundance: .; CDR3aa: CASSLVGGVTGELFF; CDR3nt: TGCGCCAGCAGCTTGGTAGGGGGAGTCACCGGGGAGCTGTTTTTT
j_gene: TRBJ2-3; v_gene: TRBV23-1; d_gene: .; abundance: .; CDR3aa: CASSPEGGADTQYF; CDR3nt: TGCGCCAGCAGCCCCGAGGGGGGGGCAGATACGCAGTATTTT
j_gene: TRBJ2-3; v_gene: TRBV29-1; d_gene: .; abundance: .; CDR3aa: CSVFTGDTQYF; CDR3nt: TGCAGCGTCTTCACAGGGGATACGCAGTATTTT
j_gene: TRBJ2-7; v_gene: TRBV20-1; d_gene: TRBD1; abundance: .; CDR3aa: CSAAYRGEQYF; CDR3nt: TGCAGTGCTGCATACAGGGGTGAGCAGTACTTC
j_gene: TRBJ2-7; v_gene: TRBV6-1; d_gene: TRBD1; abundance: .; CDR3aa: CASSDRDRAAYEQYF; CDR3nt: TGTGCCAGCAGTGACCGGGACAGGGCGGCCTACGAGCAGTACTTC
j_gene: TRBJ1-5; v_gene: TRBV6-1; d_gene: .; abundance: .; CDR3aa: CASSEGSPGNQPQHF; CDR3nt: TGTGCCAGCAGTGAAGGATCCCCAGGGAATCAGCCCCAGCATTTT
j_gene: TRBJ1-2; v_gene: TRBV3-1/TRBV3-2; d_gene: .; abundance: .; CDR3aa: CASSQMTSNYGYTF; CDR3nt: TGTGCCAGCAGCCAAATGACATCTAACTATGGCTACACCTTC
j_gene: TRBJ1-2; v_gene: TRBV20-1; d_gene: .; abundance: .; CDR3aa: CSASILGATLGYTF; CDR3nt: TGCAGTGCTAGTATCTTGGGAGCTACGCTTGGCTACACCTTC
j_gene: TRBJ2-5; v_gene: TRBV28; d_gene: .; abundance: .; CDR3aa: CASRSPQETQYF; CDR3nt: TGTGCCAGCCGGAGTCCCCAAGAGACCCAGTACTTC
j_gene: TRBJ2-7; v_gene: TRBV19; d_gene: .; abundance: .; CDR3aa: CASSIRRLNGYEQYF; CDR3nt: TGTGCCAGTAGTATACGGCGGCTAAACGGCTACGAGCAGTACTTC
j_gene: TRBJ1-1; v_gene: TRBV12-5; d_gene: TRBD1; abundance: .; CDR3aa: CASGLVTGAGSGTEAFF; CDR3nt: TGTGCTAGTGGTTTGGTCACAGGGGCAGGGTCGGGCACTGAAGCTTTCTTT
j_gene: TRBJ1-2; v_gene: TRBV30; d_gene: TRBD1; abundance: few; CDR3aa: CAWSIQGRGGYTF; CDR3nt: TGTGCCTGGAGTATACAGGGGAGAGGGGGCTACACCTTC
j_gene: TRBJ2-5; v_gene: TRBV22-1; d_gene: .; abundance: .; CDR3aa: CPGSVPRGTQLEETQYF; CDR3nt: TGTCCTGGGAGCGTCCCCAGGGGGACCCAACTAGAGGAGACCCAGTACTTC
j_gene: TRBJ2-2; v_gene: TRBV5-4; d_gene: TRBD2; abundance: .; CDR3aa: CASSLGAAGTYTGELFF; CDR3nt: TGTGCCAGCAGCTTGGGTGCAGCGGGGACTTACACCGGGGAGCTGTTTTTT
j_gene: TRBJ2-5; v_gene: TRBV9; d_gene: TRBD1; abundance: .; CDR3aa: CASSVGPSNRGQETQYF; CDR3nt: TGTGCCAGCAGCGTAGGACCCTCTAACAGGGGTCAGGAGACCCAGTACTTC
j_gene: TRBJ2-2; v_gene: TRBV20-1; d_gene: .; abundance: few; CDR3aa: CSARQSGELFF; CDR3nt: TGCAGTGCTAGACAGTCCGGGGAGCTGTTTTTT
j_gene: TRBJ1-1; v_gene: TRBV6-5; d_gene: .; abundance: .; CDR3aa: CASRDISGQDTEAFF; CDR3nt: TGTGCCAGCAGGGACATCTCGGGACAAGACACTGAAGCTTTCTTT
j_gene: TRBJ2-7; v_gene: TRBV5-1; d_gene: .; abundance: .; CDR3aa: CASSLGSGWEQYF; CDR3nt: TGCGCCAGCAGCTTGGGCTCGGGGTGGGAGCAGTACTTC
j_gene: TRBJ2-1; v_gene: TRBV7-8; d_gene: .; abundance: .; CDR3aa: CASSPRLDEQFF; CDR3nt: TGTGCCAGCAGCCCCAGACTGGATGAGCAGTTCTTC
j_gene: TRBJ1-2; v_gene: TRBV13; d_gene: .; abundance: .; CDR3aa: CASSPEQVRYGYTF; CDR3nt: TGTGCCAGCAGCCCTGAACAGGTTCGCTATGGCTACACCTTC
j_gene: TRBJ2-1; v_gene: TRBV18; d_gene: .; abundance: .; CDR3aa: CASSPPPLLDEQFF; CDR3nt: TGTGCCAGCTCACCACCACCGTTACTGGATGAGCAGTTCTTC
j_gene: TRBJ1-1; v_gene: TRBV7-2; d_gene: .; abundance: .; CDR3aa: CASSLIGQLEAFF; CDR3nt: TGTGCCAGCAGCTTAATCGGACAGCTTGAAGCTTTCTTT
j_gene: TRBJ1-5; v_gene: TRBV3-1/TRBV3-2; d_gene: .; abundance: .; CDR3aa: CASSQGQVSAGQPQHF; CDR3nt: TGTGCCAGCAGCCAAGGACAGGTCTCGGCGGGTCAGCCCCAGCATTTT
j_gene: TRBJ1-5; v_gene: TRBV6-2/TRBV6-3; d_gene: .; abundance: .; CDR3aa: CASSYAGRDQPQHF; CDR3nt: TGTGCCAGCAGTTACGCGGGGCGGGATCAGCCCCAGCATTTT
j_gene: TRBJ2-7; v_gene: TRBV11-2; d_gene: .; abundance: .; CDR3aa: CASSSLLRLSWEQYF; CDR3nt: TGTGCCAGCAGCTCCCTGCTGCGACTGTCTTGGGAGCAGTACTTC
j_gene: TRBJ1-6; v_gene: TRBV24-1; d_gene: TRBD1; abundance: .; CDR3aa: CATSESPTGDNSPLHF; CDR3nt: TGTGCCACCAGTGAATCCCCGACAGGGGATAATTCACCCCTCCACTTT
j_gene: TRBJ1-1; v_gene: TRBV19; d_gene: TRBD1; abundance: .; CDR3aa: CASSEGQGYTEAFF; CDR3nt: TGTGCCAGTAGTGAGGGACAGGGTTACACTGAAGCTTTCTTT
j_gene: TRBJ2-7; v_gene: TRBV24-1; d_gene: .; abundance: .; CDR3aa: CATSGGPRYEQYF; CDR3nt: TGTGCCACCAGTGGGGGGCCGCGGTACGAGCAGTACTTC
j_gene: TRBJ2-2; v_gene: TRBV27; d_gene: TRBD2; abundance: once; CDR3aa: CASGPSGGFLGDTGELFF; CDR3nt: TGTGCCAGCGGTCCTAGCGGGGGCTTCTTGGGGGACACCGGGGAGCTGTTTTTT
j_gene: TRBJ2-3; v_gene: TRBV3-1/TRBV3-2; d_gene: .; abundance: .; CDR3aa: CASSQGGAPLTDTQYF; CDR3nt: TGTGCCAGCAGCCAAGGTGGGGCGCCCCTCACAGATACGCAGTATTTT
j_gene: TRBJ1-2; v_gene: TRBV18; d_gene: .; abundance: .; CDR3aa: CASSPGPEDGYTF; CDR3nt: TGTGCCAGCTCACCAGGGCCGGAGGATGGCTACACCTTC
j_gene: TRBJ1-1; v_gene: TRBV27; d_gene: .; abundance: .; CDR3aa: CASNQGMNTEAFF; CDR3nt: TGTGCCAGCAACCAGGGGATGAACACTGAAGCTTTCTTT
j_gene: TRBJ2-3; v_gene: TRBV6-1; d_gene: TRBD2; abundance: .; CDR3aa: CASSEFLLAGSTDTQYF; CDR3nt: TGTGCCAGCAGTGAGTTTCTACTAGCGGGTAGTACAGATACGCAGTATTTT